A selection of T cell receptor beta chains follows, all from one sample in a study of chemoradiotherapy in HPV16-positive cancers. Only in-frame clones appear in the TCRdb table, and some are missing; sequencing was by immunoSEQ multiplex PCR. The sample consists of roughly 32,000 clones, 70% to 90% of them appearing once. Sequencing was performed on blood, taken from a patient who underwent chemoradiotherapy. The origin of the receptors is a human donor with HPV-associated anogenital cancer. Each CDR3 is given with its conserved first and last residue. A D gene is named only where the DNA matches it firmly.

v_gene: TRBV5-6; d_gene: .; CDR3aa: CASSRREGTEAFF
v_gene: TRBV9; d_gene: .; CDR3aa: CASSVDEYLGYTGELFF
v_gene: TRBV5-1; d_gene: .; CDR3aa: CASSLGLGEEEKTQYF
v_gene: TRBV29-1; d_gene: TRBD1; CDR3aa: CSVVGGTGVTAGHYEQYF
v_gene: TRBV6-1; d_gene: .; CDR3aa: CASSPQGEREAFF
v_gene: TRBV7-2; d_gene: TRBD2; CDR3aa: CASSLTSGGAVGDTQYF
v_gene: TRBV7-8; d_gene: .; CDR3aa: CASSLSHLGQLSATNEKLFF
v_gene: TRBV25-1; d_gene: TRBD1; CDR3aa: CASSDPRDRATDTQYF
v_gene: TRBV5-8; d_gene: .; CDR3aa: CASVPTYEQYF
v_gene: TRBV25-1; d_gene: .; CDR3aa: CASSEGAYNSALHF
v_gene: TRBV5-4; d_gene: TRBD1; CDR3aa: CASSPDREETQYF
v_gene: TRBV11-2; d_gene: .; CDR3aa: CASSPGPGVNTEAFF
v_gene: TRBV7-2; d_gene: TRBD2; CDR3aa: CASSETSGFYEQYF
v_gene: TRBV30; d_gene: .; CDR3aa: CAWNPAGNWGTGELFF
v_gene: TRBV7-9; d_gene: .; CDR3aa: CASSTNGNEQYF